The 25 T cell receptor beta chains reported below all come from one sample, sequenced in a study of identical twins. From the 5' RACE reads, TCRdb called clonotypes with MiXCR, one entry per CDR3 protein. The data contain 1.5 million to 2 million distinct CDR3 sequences, roughly 35% of them singletons. The sequencing input was cord blood. The receptors derive from a newborn girl in good health.

Ten or more counts support this clonotype. The gene calls are TRBV9 and TRBJ2-3, with D tentatively TRBD2 (5 bases). The CDR3 runs to 13 residues. Trimming took off 1 base at V and 3 bases at J, with 6 bases between the two ends. From germline, CDR1 is SGDLS and CDR2 YYNGEE. In DNA, the CDR3 is TGTGCCAGCAGCGTATCGGGGACAGATACGCAGTATTTT. Amino acid sequence: CASSVSGTDTQYF.

This chain joins TRBV24-1 and TRBJ2-5; D call uncertain. Germline-derived CDR1 and CDR2 are KGHDR and SFDVKD. The V gene lost 4 bases and the J gene lost 3 bases, with 11 bases spanning the gap. This CDR3 is 14 amino acids long. CDR3 residues: CATSETRTEETQYF. DNA for the CDR3: TGTGCCACCAGTGAAACCCGGACGGAAGAGACCCAGTACTTC.

The chain links TRBV12-5 to TRBJ2-1; the D call may be TRBD1 or TRBD2 (6 bases each). The germline V gene encodes CDR1 LGHNT and CDR2 FRNRAP. V lost 5 bases and J lost 4, with 12 bases in between. The CDR3 extends over 14 amino acids. The CDR3 DNA reads TGTGCTAGTGGTATCGGGGGCCCTTACAATGAGCAGTTCTTC. It encodes CASGIGGPYNEQFF.

The sample holds a few counts of this clonotype. The rearrangement joins TRBV6-5 to TRBJ2-1; D is perhaps TRBD1 or TRBD2 (5 bases each). V was clipped by 6 bases and J by 0 bases, with 12 bases between them. From germline, CDR1 is MNHEY and CDR2 SVGAGI. The CDR3 is 15 amino acids. The CDR3 region is CASSHRDHSYNEQFF. The CDR3 nucleotides are TGTGCCAGCAGCCACCGGGACCACTCCTACAATGAGCAGTTCTTC.

This clonotype turned up a few times. This chain uses TRBV6-6 with TRBJ2-1; 10 nucleotides align to TRBD1. The CDR3 has 16 amino acids. Unmatched junction bases numbered 8, after V lost 2 bases and J lost 7 bases. Per germline, CDR1 MNHNY and CDR2 SVGAGI (reference sequence). The CDR3 region is CASSYQRDRGLNEQFF. CDR3 DNA: TGTGCCAGCAGTTACCAGAGGGACAGGGGCCTTAATGAGCAGTTCTTC.

There are many counts of this clonotype. This sequence joins TRBV3-1 and TRBJ2-5, with a weak D call TRBD1 (6 bases). The CDR3 is 16 amino acids. Trimming left V 1 base short and J 2 bases short, with 14 bases between. Germline V gene sequence: CDR1 LGHDT, CDR2 YNNKEL (reference sequence). In nucleotides, the CDR3 is TGTGCCAGCAGCCAAGGTTATCGGGACATACAAGAGACCCAGTACTTC. This translates into CASSQGYRDIQETQYF.

V is TRBV10-3 and J is TRBJ2-5; the D gene is possibly TRBD2 (5 bases). The V end was cut by 6 bases, the J end by 1 base, with 9 bases between. There are 13 residues in the CDR3. From germline, CDR1 is ENHRY and CDR2 SYGVKD. CDR3 residues: CAISLSAQETQYF. CDR3 sequence (DNA): TGTGCCATCAGCCTTAGCGCCCAAGAGACCCAGTACTTC.

This clonotype turned up a few times. The rearrangement uses TRBV12-3 or TRBV12-4 and TRBJ1-6; D perhaps matches TRBD1 (6 bases). This CDR3 contains 15 residues. V was clipped by 3 bases and J by 7 bases, with 13 bases between them. The CDR3 nucleotides are TGTGCCAGCAGTTTTTGGTCAGGGGCGAATTCACCCCTCCACTTT. As protein: CASSFWSGANSPLHF.

This clonotype has more than one count but fewer than ten. The J gene is TRBJ1-1, the V gene TRBV25-1; 9 bases agree with TRBD1. V shed 5 bases and J 3 bases; nucleotides not matched to a gene: 7. There are 15 residues in the CDR3. The germline gives CDR1 MGHDK, CDR2 SYGVNS. The CDR3 spells CASSLLGQGYTEAFF. The CDR3 DNA follows: TGTGCCAGCAGTCTATTAGGACAGGGGTACACTGAAGCTTTCTTT.

This clonotype was observed a few times. The chain has TRBV28 and TRBJ2-1; the match to TRBD2 covers 10 bases. Trimming removed 3 bases from V and 7 bases from J; junction bases left unmatched: 3. This CDR3 comprises 14 residues. CDR1 and CDR2 from the germline V gene are MDHEN and SYDVKM. CDR3 sequence: CASSFRAGGNEQFF. CDR3 DNA: TGTGCCAGCAGTTTCCGAGCGGGAGGGAATGAGCAGTTCTTC.

This rearrangement joins TRBV5-1 to TRBJ1-4, with D uncertain. The CDR3 is 15 residues long. CDR1 SGHRS and CDR2 YFSETQ come from the germline V gene. Deletions cut 0 bases from V and 3 bases from J, with 9 bases between. The CDR3: CASSLGRAANEKLFF. For the CDR3, the DNA is TGCGCCAGCAGCTTGGGACGCGCAGCTAATGAAAAACTGTTTTTT.

The V gene is TRBV20-1, the J gene TRBJ2-1, with D unclear. The end of the DNA aligns better with TRBJ2-7, so the J call may be wrong. This CDR3 is built from 18 residues. Germline CDR1 is DFQATT and CDR2 is SNEGSKA (reference sequence). The CDR3, as DNA: TGCAGTGCTAGTCTCGGACCTGCGGCTAAACGGTCCTACAATGAGCAGTACTTC. Residues: CSASLGPAAKRSYNEQYF.

In its sample, this clonotype was seen a few times. CDR3 nucleotides: TGTGCCATTAAAACGGCGGATTCACCCCTCCACTTT. Its translation: CAIKTADSPLHF. The chain carries TRBV10-3 and TRBJ1-6; no clear D. V lost 9 bases, J lost 8 bases, and 11 bases lay in between. The CDR3 has 12 amino acids. Germline V gene sequence: CDR1 ENHRY, CDR2 SYGVKD.

This clonotype appeared once. This chain uses TRBV27 with TRBJ2-2; the match to TRBD2 covers 8 bases. CDR1 and CDR2 from the germline V gene are MNHEY and SMNVEV (reference sequence). The CDR3 has 17 amino acids. V was clipped by 0 bases and J by 1 base; unmatched bases: 4. The CDR3 nucleotides are TGTGCCAGCAGTTTATCGTGGCTAGCGGGGAACACCGGGGAGCTGTTTTTT. It encodes CASSLSWLAGNTGELFF.

The chain recombines TRBV10-3 with TRBJ1-1; D call uncertain. CDR3 length: 15 amino acids. Trimming took off 0 bases at V and 3 bases at J, with 11 bases between the two ends. Germline V gene data show CDR1 as ENHRY and CDR2 as SYGVKD. CDR3: CAISESGSEYTEAFF. The CDR3 nucleotides are TGTGCCATCAGTGAGTCGGGCAGTGAGTACACTGAAGCTTTCTTT.

This rearrangement joins TRBV7-9 to TRBJ1-1, with 10 bases identical to TRBD1. Losses at the gene ends were 0 bases for V and 2 bases for J; bases not matched to a gene: 6. Germline CDR1 SEHNR, CDR2 FQNEAQ (reference sequence). The CDR3 loop spans 17 amino acids. The CDR3 DNA sequence: TGTGCCAGCAGCTTAGCGGGACAGGGGAAGGGTAACACTGAAGCTTTCTTT. Amino acid sequence: CASSLAGQGKGNTEAFF.

The sample holds a few counts of this clonotype. The chain recombines TRBV12-3 or TRBV12-4 with TRBJ2-1; TRBD2 aligns across 9 bases. This CDR3 comprises 15 residues. Germline trimming cut 5 bases from V and 7 bases from J; bases unmatched to any gene: 9. The CDR3 is CASSPRVAGVNEQFF. The CDR3 bases are TGTGCCAGCAGTCCCAGGGTAGCGGGGGTTAATGAGCAGTTCTTC.

The sample holds a few counts of this clonotype. V gene TRBV20-1 combines with J gene TRBJ2-1, with 13 bases aligning to TRBD2. The CDR3 spans 16 residues. The germline CDR1 and CDR2 sequences are DFQATT and SNEGSKA (reference sequence). V shed 4 bases, J shed 2 bases, and the junction held 5 bases outside the gene matches. The CDR3, as DNA: TGCAGTGCTACCCGACTAGCGGGAGGTCCCTACAATGAGCAGTTCTTC. This translates into CSATRLAGGPYNEQFF.

This clonotype was detected a few times. This sequence joins TRBV6-6 and TRBJ1-5; D is uncertain. Germline V gene lookup returns CDR1 MNHNY and CDR2 SVGAGI (reference sequence). This CDR3 contains 15 residues. V was shortened by 0 bases and J by 4 bases, with 10 bases between the two germline ends. The CDR3 reads CASSYSNGLNQPQHF. Here the CDR3 DNA reads TGTGCCAGCAGTTACTCGAACGGCCTAAATCAGCCCCAGCATTTT.

The V and J genes are TRBV4-2 and TRBJ2-4, with D uncertain. The J call may be wrong; the DNA end is better matched by TRBJ2-5. The V gene's germline CDR1 is LGHNA and CDR2 YNFKEQ. The CDR3 is made up of 16 amino acids. The CDR3 is CASSQDPLWAQETQYF. CDR3 in DNA: TGTGCCAGCAGCCAAGATCCCTTATGGGCTCAAGAGACCCAGTACTTC.

Notes on this clonotype: This may come from a read error, since a much larger clone is one base off. The chain has TRBV29-1 and TRBJ1-2; possibly TRBD1 for D (6 bases). The V gene lost 4 bases and the J gene lost 7 bases, with 19 bases spanning the gap. The CDR3 sequence is 14 residues long. The V gene's germline CDR1 is SQVTM and CDR2 ANQGSEA. The CDR3 nucleotides are TGCAGCGTTGGAGACAGGACCTCTGGCTGTGGCTACACCTTC. Translated: CSVGDRTSGCGYTF.

The J gene is TRBJ2-1, the V gene TRBV7-2, with 14 bases identical to TRBD2. In germline, CDR1 is SGHTA, CDR2 FQGNSA. J lost 6 bases, V lost 1 base, and 8 bases had no gene match. This CDR3 is 18 amino acids long. CDR3 loop: CASSLVRTSGRQGNEQFF. CDR3 nucleotide sequence: TGTGCCAGCAGCTTAGTTCGGACTAGCGGGAGGCAGGGCAATGAGCAGTTCTTC.

The V gene is TRBV20-1, the J gene TRBJ1-2, with D unresolved. There are 10 residues in the CDR3. Germline V gives CDR1 DFQATT, CDR2 SNEGSKA (reference sequence). The CDR3 is CSVDRYGYTF. CDR3 DNA sequence: TGCAGCGTCGACCGCTATGGCTACACCTTC.

The chain joins TRBV20-1 to TRBJ2-1; TRBD1 agrees at 11 bases. This CDR3 region has 19 residues. V gave up 5 bases and J gave up 1 base; unmatched junction bases: 16. Germline CDR1 DFQATT, CDR2 SNEGSKA (reference sequence). The CDR3 loop is CSASRDRGIPFRSYNEQFF. The CDR3 DNA reads as TGCAGTGCTTCCCGGGACAGGGGGATCCCCTTCCGATCCTACAATGAGCAGTTCTTC.

This clonotype turned up a few times. The genes are TRBV25-1 and TRBJ2-3; no reliable D call. Deletions cut 6 bases from V and 0 bases from J, with 10 bases between. Germline values: CDR1 MGHDK, CDR2 SYGVNS. This CDR3 is 14 amino acids long. In DNA, the CDR3 is TGTGCCAGCAGGGGCCCGTACAGCACAGATACGCAGTATTTT. It codes for CASRGPYSTDTQYF.